This T cell receptor (beta chain) was retrieved from a study of T-cell memory formation after mild COVID-19. Study context: Each donor largely had its own TCR clusters.

There are 14 residues in the CDR3. V lost 3 bases, J lost 7 bases, and 13 bases lay in between. Germline V gene lookup returns CDR1 SGHRS and CDR2 YFSETQ. This clonotype was counted between two and nine times. TCRdb reprocessed the 5' RACE reads with MiXCR, giving one entry per CDR3 protein. The sample has around 440,000 distinct CDR3 sequences, roughly 18% seen once. The TCR comes from an adult woman who had mild COVID-19 (a few samples of this study predate the infection). Cell type and time point are not known. The sample consisted of PBMCs or a T cell subset sorted from them (not recorded which). The V and J genes are TRBV5-1 and TRBJ2-2; D unresolved. The DNA of the CDR3 is TGCGCCAGCAGCTCCGAAACGTATTTCGGGGAGCTGTTTTTT. Protein product: CASSSETYFGELFF.